These 18 T cell receptor beta chains were sequenced from one sample in a study of T cell clones after liver transplantation. The data were produced by immunoSEQ multiplex PCR, yet TCRdb's version contains in-frame clones alone and is incomplete. The table shows almost 3,000 clones, with less than 25% occurring only once. Sequencing of dividing CFSE-low cells from the MLR defined alloreactive TCRbeta sequences. Which antigens these TCRs recognize remains unknown. The source material was CD4+ T cells from PBMCs cultured with third-party cells. These receptors came from a human patient who received a liver transplant. T cells may partly derive from the graft donor.

The V and J genes are TRBV18 and TRBJ2-3, with 9 bases matching TRBD2. This CDR3 is 15 amino acids long. V gave up 5 bases and J gave up 4 bases; unmatched junction bases: 7. Germline values: CDR1 KGHSH, CDR2 LQKENI. The CDR3 nucleotides are TGTGCCAGCTCATTCCTTAGCGGGAGCGCAGATACGCAGTATTTT. Its translation: CASSFLSGSADTQYF.

The V and J genes are TRBV27 and TRBJ2-1; D is unresolved. In germline, CDR1 is MNHEY, CDR2 SMNVEV (reference sequence). The ends were cut back, 3 bases at V and 5 bases at J, with 11 bases in the middle. The CDR3 runs 14 residues. The DNA of the CDR3 is TGTGCCAGCAGTTTGCTAGGATGGAACAATGAGCAGTTCTTC. Protein product: CASSLLGWNNEQFF.

The rearrangement joins TRBV6-1 to TRBJ1-2; maybe TRBD1 (5 bases). This CDR3 comprises 11 residues. The V gene lost 8 bases and the J gene lost 7 bases, with 11 bases spanning the gap. Germline-derived CDR1 and CDR2 are MNHNS and SASEGT. Here the CDR3 DNA reads TGTGCCAGCGGTATGGGACGTGGCTACACCTTC. Translating gives CASGMGRGYTF.

V gene TRBV9 combines with J gene TRBJ1-2; the D is unclear. Trimming stripped 7 bases from V and 4 bases from J, with 23 bases between. The CDR3 runs to 16 residues. Germline V gene lookup returns CDR1 SGDLS and CDR2 YYNGEE. In DNA form, the CDR3 reads TGTGCCAGCCAGCATTCGCACTCAAGAAAGACCTATGGCTACACCTTC. It yields the protein CASQHSHSRKTYGYTF.

This chain connects TRBV30 to TRBJ1-5; no clear D. The V end lost 6 bases, the J end lost 2 bases, and 14 bases lay between the germline ends. Germline-derived CDR1 and CDR2 are GTSNPN and SVGIG (reference sequence). This CDR3 comprises 14 residues. DNA of the CDR3: TGTGCCTGTTATGTCCCCTGTTGCAATCAGCCCCAGCATTTT. Its protein product is CACYVPCCNQPQHF.

This clone was observed a handful of times. This rearrangement joins TRBV6-5 to TRBJ2-3; 7 positions match TRBD1. The CDR3 is 14 amino acids. V dropped 6 bases and J dropped 2; count of bases not matched to a gene: 5. In germline, CDR1 is MNHEY, CDR2 SVGAGI. Here the CDR3 reads CASSPGQHTDTQYF. DNA for the CDR3: TGTGCCAGCAGCCCGGGACAGCACACAGATACGCAGTATTTT.

In its sample, this clone was seen a few times. This likely reflects a read error, since a far larger clone is one base away. V gene TRBV4-2 combines with J gene TRBJ2-1; tentatively, D is TRBD2 (6 bases). V lost 0 bases and J 3 bases, leaving 18 bases between the germline ends. The CDR3 contains 18 residues. Germline lookup yields CDR1 LGHNA and CDR2 YNFKEQ. In DNA form, the CDR3 reads TGTGCCAGCAGCCAAGAATCGCATGGGGGGTTATTCTACAATGAGCAGTTCTTC. This sequence encodes CASSQESHGGLFYNEQFF.

The chain uses TRBV5-3 and TRBJ2-7; D might be TRBD1 or TRBD2, each matching 5 bases. TRBV5-3 is an open reading frame whose function is uncertain. Trimming took off 8 bases at V and 3 bases at J, with 12 bases between the two ends. This CDR3 region has 12 residues. The CDR3: CASSRDRYEQYF. CDR3 nucleotides: TGTGCCAGCAGCCGGGACCGCTACGAGCAGTACTTC.

This clone was seen only a few times. The rearrangement uses TRBV7-6 and TRBJ1-4, with 9 bases that match TRBD1. The ends lost 3 bases at V and 7 bases at J; junction bases unmatched: 6. The CDR3 has 15 residues. The V gene's germline CDR1 is SGHVS and CDR2 FNYEAQ. The CDR3 reads CASSFTGGIGEKLFF. CDR3 coding DNA: TGTGCCAGCAGCTTCACAGGGGGCATCGGTGAAAAACTGTTTTTT.

This chain uses TRBV6-9 with TRBJ2-7, with D perhaps assigned TRBD1 or TRBD2 (5 bases each). In germline, CDR1 is MNHGY, CDR2 SVAAGI. This CDR3 has 11 residues. Deletions cut 8 bases from V and 3 bases from J, with 8 bases between. In nucleotides, the CDR3 is TGTGCCAGCGGGACCAGCTACGAGCAGTACTTC. It specifies CASGTSYEQYF.

This rearrangement joins TRBV6-5 to TRBJ1-2; D remains ambiguous. This CDR3 has 13 amino acids. Trimming took off 6 bases at V and 2 bases at J, with 10 bases between the two ends. Per the germline V gene, CDR1 is MNHEY and CDR2 is SVGAGI. The CDR3 here is CASSHGRNYGYTF. CDR3 nucleotides: TGTGCCAGCAGCCACGGGCGGAACTATGGCTACACCTTC.

The rearrangement uses TRBV18 and TRBJ2-2; 11 bases align to TRBD1. CDR3 length equals 15 residues. Trimming took 8 bases from V and 6 from J; bases not matched to a gene: 8. Germline V gives CDR1 KGHSH, CDR2 LQKENI. The CDR3 DNA reads as TGTGCCAGCCATTCGGACAGGGGGCTGTCCGGGGAGCTGTTTTTT. Translating gives CASHSDRGLSGELFF.

This clone is deemed medium-sized. V is TRBV6-5 and J is TRBJ1-2; D remains unclear. The CDR3 extends over 14 amino acids. Trimming stripped 6 bases from V and 8 bases from J, with 19 bases between. Germline assignment: CDR1 MNHEY and CDR2 SVGAGI. CDR3 sequence reads: CASSFTAAAGGYTF. The CDR3 coding sequence is TGTGCCAGCAGCTTTACAGCAGCGGCTGGGGGCTACACCTTC.

This clone was counted between two and nine times. The chain is built from TRBV27 and TRBJ2-3; weak D call: TRBD2 (6 bases). Germline V gives CDR1 MNHEY, CDR2 SMNVEV (reference sequence). This CDR3 contains 15 residues. Trimming pared 5 bases from V and 1 base from J, leaving 13 bases between. CDR3 bases: TGTGCCAGCAGTCCACGGGGCGGGGGCACAGATACGCAGTATTTT. It yields the protein CASSPRGGGTDTQYF.

The sample holds a few counts of this clone. This chain uses TRBV15 with TRBJ2-1; 13 positions match TRBD2. This CDR3 has 15 residues. With V trimmed by 4 bases and J by 9 bases, 6 bases remained unmatched. The germline gives CDR1 LNHNV, CDR2 YYDKDF (reference sequence). The CDR3 nucleotides read TGTGCCACCAGCAAAAGGACTAGCGGGAGCCCTGAGCAGTTCTTC. It translates to CATSKRTSGSPEQFF.

Only one count was recorded for this clone. The gene calls are TRBV19 and TRBJ1-3, with D uncertain. This CDR3 contains 11 residues. From germline, CDR1 is LNHDA and CDR2 SQIVND (reference sequence). Trimming shortened V by 5 bases and J by 5 bases, and 4 bases separated the two germline ends. CDR3 protein: CASSLRNTIYF. The CDR3 DNA sequence: TGTGCCAGTAGTCTGAGAAACACCATATATTTT.

The table lists this clone with a count of one. V usage is TRBV19 and J usage is TRBJ1-5; D remains ambiguous. Looked up from germline, CDR1 is LNHDA and CDR2 is SQIVND (reference sequence). There are 14 residues in the CDR3. Trimming pared 4 bases from V and 0 bases from J, leaving 7 bases between. As DNA, the CDR3 is TGTGCCAGTAGTAGGAGATATAGCAATCAGCCCCAGCATTTT. This codes for CASSRRYSNQPQHF.

CDR3 loop: CASSEAGMGRANEKLFF. The CDR3 DNA reads TGTGCCAGCAGTGAAGCTGGGATGGGCAGGGCGAATGAAAAACTGTTTTTT. The rearrangement uses TRBV6-1 and TRBJ1-4, with D maybe TRBD1 (5 bases). CDR1 is MNHNS and CDR2 is SASEGT in the germline V gene. V was clipped by 0 bases and J by 5 bases, with 16 bases between them. This CDR3 spans 17 amino acids.